These T cell receptor beta chains were read from a single sample in a study of early T cells in non-severe SARS-CoV-2 infection. TCRdb reprocessed the 5' RACE reads with MiXCR, giving one entry per CDR3 protein. The sample has over 90,000 distinct CDR3 sequences, approximately 12% seen once. Source: whole blood, taken at baseline. All receptors come from an adult who was a healthcare worker with PCR-confirmed SARS-CoV-2 infection or an uninfected control (not recorded which). Each CDR3 is given without its conserved first and last residue. Only some rows state a clone size, as once, few, many or a class for expanded clones.

V gene,clone size,J gene,CDR3 protein
TRBV28,many,TRBJ1-2,ASSLEVGVDGYT
TRBV9,many,TRBJ2-4,ASSPEDGLAKNIQY
TRBV6-5,few,TRBJ1-1,ASSSSKNTEAF
TRBV19,many,TRBJ2-3,ASSMAQVGGTDTQY
TRBV20-1,NA,TRBJ2-3,SASILASGGRDTQY
TRBV10-3,few,TRBJ2-3,AITVAGRGSTDTQY
TRBV27,many,TRBJ2-1,ASSLSGNEQF
TRBV6-1,NA,TRBJ2-7,ASSEVRVSSYEQY
TRBV2,few,TRBJ2-2,ASSATENTGELF
TRBV28,few,TRBJ1-6,ASSLEASSVSPLH
TRBV19,few,NA,ASSIARGTVNEQY
TRBV29-1,few,TRBJ2-3,SLSGRGDTQY
TRBV20-1,many,TRBJ2-5,SASIVTSEQETQY
TRBV20-1,NA,TRBJ1-3,SVTGTGRNTIY
TRBV2,few,TRBJ1-1,ATGQGRVWTEAF
TRBV29-1,NA,TRBJ2-7,SARGDSLSSYEQY
TRBV3-1,NA,TRBJ1-2,ASSQDSDTPTYGYT
TRBV7-2,few,TRBJ2-5,ASRKVAGDGETQH
TRBV7-8,many,TRBJ2-1,ASSPAPVGEQF
TRBV12-3/TRBV12-4,few,TRBJ1-2,ASTQATDRLYGYT
TRBV3-1,many,TRBJ2-7,ASSQDIASEQFNSYEQY